The T cell receptor beta chain under discussion was sequenced for a study of blood T cell repertoires in COVID-19. Trimming took 1 base from V and 2 from J, leaving 8 bases between them. The CDR3 covers 14 residues. Germline V gene data show CDR1 as SEHNR and CDR2 as FQNEAQ (reference sequence). Sequencing was performed with immunoSEQ multiplex PCR; in TCRdb, only in-frame clones are kept and a portion is missing. The table records about 160,000 clones, around four fifths of them present only once. The sequence was collected from an elderly woman with active or convalescent COVID-19. J is TRBJ2-5 and V is TRBV7-9; no clear D gene. The sequenced material came from peripheral blood. Here the CDR3 DNA reads TGTGCCAGCAGCTTAGGGGCAGAGCAAGAGACCCAGTACTTC. Its translation: CASSLGAEQETQYF.